This record covers a single TCR beta chain. In this sample, this clonotype turned up many times. There is no known antigen for this receptor. No much larger clone is present one base from it, and per-base qualities are unavailable. V trim: 2 bases; J trim: 0 bases; unmatched bases: 6. The CDR3 holds 16 amino acids from the cysteine to the phenylalanine. CDR3 DNA is the only sequence kept; it has 48 bases, read in frame from the first base. The germline V gene (reference sequence) supplies CDR1 SGHNT and CDR2 YYREEE. The sample originates from a study of early T cells in non-severe SARS-CoV-2 infection (dated by TCRdb to the early 2020s). Regarding the complete study: Because TCR sequencing was done on bulk RNA from unsorted whole blood, the alpha and beta chains could not be paired. What the study reported, not specific to this receptor: Matching against VDJdb was skewed toward anti-spike CD8 responses, likely underestimated virus-specific expansions, and missed private and CD4 specificities.

A case-control design nested within a healthcare worker cohort in London, UK, was used, with weekly nasopharyngeal swab PCR tests and blood sampling performed. Healthcare workers were recruited between 23 and 31 March 2020, during the week of the UK lockdown, and were followed weekly for up to roughly 16 weeks. Libraries were constructed by 5' RACE. TCRdb lists the instrument as NextSeq 500. The TCR library protocol attached unique molecular identifiers to individual cDNA molecules to correct for sequencing error and PCR bias. Sequencing covered both TCR alpha and beta chains, and within each sample the abundances of alpha and beta sequences were tightly co-correlated. Processing in the source paper ran as follows. Decombinator V4 was used to perform V gene, J gene and CDR3 annotation of TCR sequences. TCRs were defined as expanded if a significant change between any two time points was detected under a Poisson model with p below 0.0001. TCR abundances were normalised to the total number of TCRs sequenced per sample and were expressed as counts per million. TRAV1-2 paired with TRAJ12, TRAJ20 or TRAJ33 defined MAIT TCRs, while TRAV10 paired with TRAJ18 defined iNKT TCRs. VDJdb, accessed on 1 November 2021, was searched for TCRs annotated for CMV, EBV and SARS-CoV-2, and TCRs annotated for more than one antigen were excluded. The raw public data were reprocessed by TCRdb itself: fastp quality trimming at Q25, MiXCR clonotype calling, in-frame beta chains only. Rows matching on CDR3 protein sequence are summarized as one entry with the most common DNA and genes. Here the V and J calls rest on TCRdb's processing, not on the authors' analysis. Counted in this sample were approximately 27,000 distinct CDR3 sequences; approximately 4.2% of them appeared once. The ten largest make up 9% to 14% of the sample.

The receptor was isolated from an adult who was a healthcare worker with PCR-confirmed SARS-CoV-2 infection or an uninfected control (not recorded which). In this chain, TRBV5-4 is recombined with TRBJ2-3; 7 of the junction bases match TRBD2. The specimen was whole blood. CDR3 sequence: CASSLRLAASTDTQYF. The DNA sequence is given as TGTGCCAGCAGCTTACGACTAGCCGCTAGCACAGATACGCAGTATTTT.